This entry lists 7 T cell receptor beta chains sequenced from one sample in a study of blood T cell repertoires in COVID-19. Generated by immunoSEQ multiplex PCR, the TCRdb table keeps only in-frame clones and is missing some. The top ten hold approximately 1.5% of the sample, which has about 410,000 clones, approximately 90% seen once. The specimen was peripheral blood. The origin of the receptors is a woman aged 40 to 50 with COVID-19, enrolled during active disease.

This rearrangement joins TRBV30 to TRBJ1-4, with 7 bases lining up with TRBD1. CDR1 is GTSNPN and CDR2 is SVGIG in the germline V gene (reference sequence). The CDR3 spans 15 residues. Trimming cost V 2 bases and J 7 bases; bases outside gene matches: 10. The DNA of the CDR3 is TGTGCCTGGAGTCCCAAGGGGGCCGCGGGTGAAAAACTGTTTTTT. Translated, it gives CAWSPKGAAGEKLFF.

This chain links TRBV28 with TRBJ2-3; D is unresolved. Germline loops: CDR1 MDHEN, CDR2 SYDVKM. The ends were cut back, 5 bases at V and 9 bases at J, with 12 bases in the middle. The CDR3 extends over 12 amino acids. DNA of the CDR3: TGTGCCAGCAGTATCCTAGGCCGGACGCAGTATTTT. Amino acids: CASSILGRTQYF.

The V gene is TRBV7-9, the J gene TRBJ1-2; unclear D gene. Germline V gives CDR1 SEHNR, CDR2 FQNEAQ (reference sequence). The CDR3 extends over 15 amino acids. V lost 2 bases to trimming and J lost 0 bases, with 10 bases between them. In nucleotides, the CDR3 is TGTGCCAGCAGCTTATTGAGGGATGCTAACTATGGCTACACCTTC. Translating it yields CASSLLRDANYGYTF.

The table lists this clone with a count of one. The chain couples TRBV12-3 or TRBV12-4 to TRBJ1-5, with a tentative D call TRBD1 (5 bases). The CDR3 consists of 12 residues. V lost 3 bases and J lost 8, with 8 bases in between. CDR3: CASSLGRKPQHF. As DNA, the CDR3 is TGTGCCAGCAGTTTGGGGCGTAAGCCCCAGCATTTT.

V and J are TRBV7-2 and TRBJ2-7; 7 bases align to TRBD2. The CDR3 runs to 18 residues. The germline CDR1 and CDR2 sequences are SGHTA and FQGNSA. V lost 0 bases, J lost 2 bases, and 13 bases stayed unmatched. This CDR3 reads CASSLAGGRASQTYEQYF. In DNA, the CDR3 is TGTGCCAGCAGCTTAGCGGGTGGGAGGGCCTCCCAAACCTACGAGCAGTACTTC.

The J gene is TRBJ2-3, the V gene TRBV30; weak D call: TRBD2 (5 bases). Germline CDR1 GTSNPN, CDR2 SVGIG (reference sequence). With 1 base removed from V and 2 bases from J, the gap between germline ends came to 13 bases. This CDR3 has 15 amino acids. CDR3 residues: CAWSGRVSYTDTQYF. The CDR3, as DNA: TGTGCCTGGAGTGGGCGGGTCTCTTACACAGATACGCAGTATTTT.

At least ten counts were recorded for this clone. This chain's CDR3 is CASSPARGQVQPQHF. As DNA, the CDR3 is TGTGCCAGCAGCCCCGCGAGGGGGCAGGTTCAGCCCCAGCATTTT. This chain joins TRBV28 and TRBJ1-5; 7 bases are a match to TRBD1. CDR1 is MDHEN and CDR2 is SYDVKM in the germline V gene. The CDR3 runs to 15 residues. The V and J ends lost 6 bases and 6 bases, in that order; junction bases with no gene match: 11.